This note documents a single TCR beta chain sequence. Its antigen remains undetermined. Nothing much larger sits one base from this clone, and base qualities are not available. Libraries were prepared through the immunoSEQ multiplex PCR assay. The table was pulled from immuneACCESS by TCRdb, which kept in-frame rearrangements only. Such tables lose some clones; where checked, under half of the loss comes from unresolved V genes, and the rest has no known cause. Within this sample are 11,000 or so clones, with roughly 94% of them counted one time only. About 0.29% of the sample rests with the top ten. This sample is drawn from a study of T cell changes during pregnancy in multiple sclerosis (dated by TCRdb to about 2019). As for the study more broadly: The study examined how the T cell repertoire changed over the course of pregnancy in women with multiple sclerosis.

This sequence was found in a female donor with multiple sclerosis, enrolled in a pregnancy study. The source was CD4+ T cells from peripheral blood mononuclear cells, collected before pregnancy.

The CDR3 region: CASSVEAGAYEQYF. The base sequence is TGTGCCAGCAGTGTGGAGGCGGGCGCCTACGAGCAGTACTTC. The chain joins TRBV2 to TRBJ2-7; the best D guess is TRBD2, with 5 bases matching. V was cut back by 4 bases and J by 2 bases, leaving a gap of 12 bases between them. There are 14 amino acids in the CDR3, from cysteine to phenylalanine inclusive. Just the 42-base CDR3 DNA is kept, in frame starting at base 1. CDR1 and CDR2 (SNHLY, FYNNEI) derive from the germline V gene.